This record covers a single T cell receptor beta chain. Its specific antigen is unknown. Base qualities are missing; no much larger clone stands one base away. These data originate in a study of CD8 T cells in Susac syndrome (dated by TCRdb to about 2019). The study in broad terms: Among the Susac syndrome patients who were sequenced, clinically active disease was present in about six and clinical remission was observed in roughly eight. At the time of blood withdrawal, Susac syndrome patients were either therapy-naive, taking corticosteroids (with some also receiving IVIg), or on IVIg alone. Whether CD8+ T cell activation and differentiation in Susac syndrome was antigen driven was tested using repertoire sequencing.

V gives up 5 bases and J gives up 5 bases, and the segment between their germline ends measures 16 bases. Spanning cysteine to phenylalanine, the CDR3 consists of 15 amino acids. The DNA shown is the 45-base CDR3, in frame from base 1. What the research found in general, with its limitations: The number of individuals in the TCR sequencing and HLA analysis was acknowledged as relatively small. In the CD4+ T cell repertoire of Susac syndrome patients, clonal expansion was not detected.

RNA was extracted with the RNeasy kit and about 0.45 to 1 ug was reverse transcribed using random hexamers. The immunoSEQ multiplex PCR assay, covering 54 Vbeta and 13 Jbeta segments, was used to amplify TCR beta CDR3 regions. PCR amplification bias was corrected using a synthetic template baseline for primer optimization and computational correction. For the original study's pipeline: Reads were assigned to V, D and J genes according to IMGT and analyzed in immunoSEQ Analyzer, with only productive sequences retained. To calculate clonality, Shannon entropy was normalized by log2 of the number of productive unique sequences and then subtracted from one. Public and private clones were assessed among the 100 most prevalent clones of each patient and control. Clones were defined as Susac-specific if absent from the healthy and MS cohorts, from under 1,200 published viral clones and from other ImmuneACCESS disease sequences. The public reads were reanalyzed by TCRdb: fastp trimming at Q25, MiXCR alignment, in-frame beta chains only. CDR3 protein sequences are deduplicated, and each keeps its most common genes and DNA. For this entry, the V and J calls and clone size follow TCRdb and not the study's own pipeline. The sample table lists under 200,000 distinct CDR3 sequences, over 75% of them with a count of one. The ten biggest clones cover approximately 0.086% of the sample.

High-throughput TCR beta sequencing profiled peripheral blood CD8+ and CD4+ T cells from healthy donors, Susac syndrome patients and multiple sclerosis patients. The Susac syndrome patients fulfilled recently defined diagnostic criteria for definite or probable disease. Bulk CD8+ and CD4+ T cells were purified magnetically by negative isolation, whereas CD8+ TEMRA cells were enriched by FACS. Blood was drawn into EDTA tubes, processed within 24 hours, and PBMCs were isolated by density gradient centrifugation. PBMCs intended for TCR sequencing were cryopreserved in liquid nitrogen and thawed later in a water bath at 37 degrees C. A purity of at least 90% was achieved for sorted or isolated CD4+, CD8+ and CD8+ TEMRA cells.

The sequence is built from TRBV12-3 or TRBV12-4 and TRBJ1-5, with the D gene call left open. The sequenced sample consisted of CD4+ T cells from PBMCs. The TCR sequence derives from a human donor with Susac syndrome. The CDR3 loop reads CASSGRLGRHQPQHF. The nucleotides are TGTGCCAGCAGTGGCCGACTGGGGAGGCATCAGCCCCAGCATTTT.